There are many counts of the clone carrying this T cell receptor (beta chain). These data belong to a study of human T cells and chemical hapten exposure. In TCRdb, the RACE reads were re-called with MiXCR into one record per CDR3 protein. The sample consists of tens of thousands of distinct CDR3 sequences, 10% to 11% of them appearing once. The CDR3 totals 14 residues. The V end lost 2 bases, the J end lost 8 bases, and 17 bases lay between the germline ends. Germline loops: CDR1 DFQATT, CDR2 SNEGSKA (reference sequence). Time point denoted: pre-sensitization, week 0. As for treatment: therapeutic diphenylcyclopropenone sensitization with weekly scalp DPC.

Material: whole blood, obtained in connection with sensitization to the hapten diphenylcyclopropenone (DPC). This rearrangement joins TRBV20-1 to TRBJ2-3; maybe TRBD2 (6 bases). The receptor was derived from a woman aged 45 to 65 with alopecia areata. Some clones in this sample may be carry-over from other donors' samples. The CDR3 loop reads CSARPRVVRGTQYF. As DNA, the CDR3 is TGCAGTGCTAGACCTAGGGTGGTGCGGGGTACGCAGTATTTT.